Each of the 5 T cell receptor beta chains below was sequenced from the same sample in a study of shared clonotypes between healthy human individuals. Generated by immunoSEQ multiplex PCR, the TCRdb table keeps only in-frame clones and is missing some. Of around 510,000 clones in the sample, around 76% were seen once. Specimen: PBMCs. The receptors originated from a woman aged 35 to 49 in good health. Some clones in this sample may be carry-over from other donors' samples.

This clone was seen only once. The chain has TRBV28 and TRBJ2-7; 9 nucleotides match TRBD1. The germline gives CDR1 MDHEN, CDR2 SYDVKM. There are 15 residues in the CDR3. With V trimmed by 5 bases and J by 8 bases, 13 bases remained unmatched. CDR3: CASSTQGAGVGKQYF. CDR3 coding DNA: TGTGCCAGCAGTACACAGGGGGCCGGAGTCGGGAAGCAGTACTTC.

As to this clone: A far larger clone is off by one base, so a read error is likely. The V gene is TRBV30, the J gene TRBJ1-5, with D possibly matching TRBD1 (6 bases). Germline values: CDR1 GTSNPN, CDR2 SVGIG (reference sequence). This CDR3 has 15 residues. The CDR3 DNA sequence: TGTGCCTGGAACGAGGGACACCCTAGCAATCAGCCCAAGCATTTT. The encoded protein is CAWNEGHPSNQPKHF.

This chain joins TRBV19 and TRBJ2-3; tentative D call: TRBD2 (5 bases). V shed 5 bases and J shed 4 bases, with 10 bases lying between them. Germline-derived CDR1 and CDR2 are LNHDA and SQIVND (reference sequence). The CDR3 consists of 13 residues. CDR3 nucleotide sequence: TGTGCCAGTAGTGAACCCGGGGCAGATACGCAGTATTTT. Translated: CASSEPGADTQYF.

This chain connects TRBV4-2 to TRBJ2-7; 9 nucleotides align to TRBD2. V was clipped by 1 base and J by 0 bases; unmatched bases: 4. CDR1 LGHNA and CDR2 YNFKEQ come from the germline V gene. The CDR3 has 16 residues. The CDR3 bases are TGTGCCAGCAGCCAAGGCCCTAGCGGGGCCTCCTACGAGCAGTACTTC. It translates to CASSQGPSGASYEQYF.

The CDR3 spells CASSPQAYEQYF. The CDR3, as DNA: TGTGCCAGCAGTCCACAGGCATACGAGCAGTACTTC. This chain links TRBV6-6 with TRBJ2-7, with TRBD1 as a possible D gene (5 bases). Between the trimmed V and J ends, which lost 5 bases and 4 bases, there was a span of 9 bases. The CDR3 runs to 12 residues. Germline CDR1 is MNHNY and CDR2 is SVGAGI (reference sequence).